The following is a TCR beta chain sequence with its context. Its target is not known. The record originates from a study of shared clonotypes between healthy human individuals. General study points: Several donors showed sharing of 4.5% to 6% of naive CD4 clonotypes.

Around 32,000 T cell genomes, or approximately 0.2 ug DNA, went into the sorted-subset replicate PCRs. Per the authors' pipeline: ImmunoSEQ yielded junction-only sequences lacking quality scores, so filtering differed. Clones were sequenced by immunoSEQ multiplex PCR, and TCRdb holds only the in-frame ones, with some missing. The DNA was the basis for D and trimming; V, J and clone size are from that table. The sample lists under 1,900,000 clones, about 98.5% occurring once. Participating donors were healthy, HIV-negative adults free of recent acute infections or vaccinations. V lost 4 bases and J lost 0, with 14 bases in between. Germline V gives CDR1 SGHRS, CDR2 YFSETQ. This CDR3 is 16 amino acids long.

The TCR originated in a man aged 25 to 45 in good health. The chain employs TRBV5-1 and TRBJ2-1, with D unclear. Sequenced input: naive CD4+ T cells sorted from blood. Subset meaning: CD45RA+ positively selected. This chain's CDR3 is CASSESGRSSYNEQFF. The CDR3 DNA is TGCGCCAGCAGCGAGTCCGGAAGAAGCTCCTACAATGAGCAGTTCTTC. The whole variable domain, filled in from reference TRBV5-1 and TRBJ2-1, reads KAGVTQTPRYLIKTRGQQVTLSCSPISGHRSVSWYQQTPGQGLQFLFEYFSETQRNKGNFPGRFSGRQFSNSRSEMNVSTLELGDSALYLCASSESGRSSYNEQFFGPGTRLTVL.